A selection of T cell receptor beta chains follows, all from one sample in a study of T cell changes during pregnancy in multiple sclerosis. Sequencing used immunoSEQ multiplex PCR; TCRdb keeps in-frame clones, though not all of them. Seen here are roughly 110,000 clones, about 90% observed once, and the top ten hold about 1.5%. The input for sequencing was peripheral blood, taken before pregnancy. The receptors shown here come from a female donor with multiple sclerosis, enrolled in a pregnancy study. Each CDR3 is given with its conserved first and last residue. D genes are given only for firm matches. The size entry is marked missing in some rows and otherwise reads once, few, many or a size class.

j_gene: TRBJ1-1; d_gene: TRBD1; abundance: .; v_gene: TRBV5-6; CDR3nt: TGTGCCAGCAGCTCCACAGGGGGGCTTGAAGCTTTCTTT; CDR3aa: CASSSTGGLEAFF
j_gene: TRBJ2-1; d_gene: TRBD1; abundance: once; v_gene: TRBV6-5; CDR3nt: TGTGCCAGCAGTTATCAGGGGGCTGAGCTGCCGCAGCAGTTCTTC; CDR3aa: CASSYQGAELPQQFF
j_gene: TRBJ1-6; d_gene: .; abundance: once; v_gene: TRBV27; CDR3nt: TGTGCCAGCACCCCTTTATGGGCAGGGAACAATTCACCCCTCCACTTT; CDR3aa: CASTPLWAGNNSPLHF
j_gene: TRBJ2-1; d_gene: TRBD2; abundance: .; v_gene: TRBV6-1; CDR3nt: TGCGCTACCCGGGGAGGGACCATCCAATACAATGAGCAGTTCTTC; CDR3aa: CATRGGTIQYNEQFF
j_gene: TRBJ2-5; d_gene: TRBD2; abundance: .; v_gene: TRBV18; CDR3nt: TGTGCCAGCTCACCCCCTAGCGGGAGGACCCAAGAGACCCAGTACTTC; CDR3aa: CASSPPSGRTQETQYF
j_gene: TRBJ2-7; d_gene: TRBD1; abundance: .; v_gene: TRBV5-8; CDR3nt: TGTGCCAGCAGCTTGGCGCTACGGGACAGGGGTATCTCCTACGAGCAGTACTTC; CDR3aa: CASSLALRDRGISYEQYF
j_gene: TRBJ2-3; d_gene: TRBD2; abundance: .; v_gene: TRBV19; CDR3nt: TGTGCCAGTAGTACCGTGACTAGCGGGGGCACAGATACGCAGTATTTT; CDR3aa: CASSTVTSGGTDTQYF
j_gene: TRBJ2-7; d_gene: .; abundance: .; v_gene: TRBV5-8; CDR3nt: TGTGCCAGCAGCGCAGGGGTACTTGTCCGGCCAATCTTC; CDR3aa: CASSAGVLVRPIF
j_gene: TRBJ2-7; d_gene: TRBD1; abundance: .; v_gene: TRBV5-1; CDR3nt: TGCGCCAGCAGCACCGGACAGGGGGCGAGGGACGAGCAGTACTTC; CDR3aa: CASSTGQGARDEQYF
j_gene: TRBJ1-6; d_gene: .; abundance: .; v_gene: TRBV15; CDR3nt: TGTGCCACCAGCAGCGACAGGACTAGTTCACCCCTCCACTTT; CDR3aa: CATSSDRTSSPLHF
j_gene: TRBJ2-7; d_gene: TRBD2; abundance: .; v_gene: TRBV7-9; CDR3nt: TGTGCCAGCAGCTGGGGACTAGCGGGAGCAGACGAGCAGTACTTC; CDR3aa: CASSWGLAGADEQYF
j_gene: TRBJ1-1; d_gene: .; abundance: .; v_gene: TRBV6-5; CDR3nt: TGTGCCAGCAGTTACCGGGGGTTGTACACTGAAGCTTTCTTT; CDR3aa: CASSYRGLYTEAFF
j_gene: TRBJ2-7; d_gene: .; abundance: .; v_gene: TRBV5-6; CDR3nt: TGTGCCAGCAGCTTACGGAGCTCCTACGAGCAGTACTTC; CDR3aa: CASSLRSSYEQYF
j_gene: TRBJ2-1; d_gene: .; abundance: .; v_gene: TRBV5-4; CDR3nt: TGTGCCAGCAGCGCAAAATTTGGAGGGGGGGCTCACAATGAGCAGTTCTTC; CDR3aa: CASSAKFGGGAHNEQFF
j_gene: TRBJ2-2; d_gene: TRBD2; abundance: .; v_gene: TRBV10-2; CDR3nt: TGCGCCAGCAGGGGGACTAGCGGGAGCTCCGGGGAGCTGTTTTTT; CDR3aa: CASRGTSGSSGELFF
j_gene: TRBJ2-3; d_gene: .; abundance: .; v_gene: TRBV5-5; CDR3nt: TGTGCCAGCGAGGTCACGACCCGATGGAGCACAGATACGCAGTATTTT; CDR3aa: CASEVTTRWSTDTQYF
j_gene: TRBJ1-1; d_gene: .; abundance: .; v_gene: TRBV28; CDR3nt: TGTGCCAGCAGTTTATTACAGGGTCAAGCTTTCTTT; CDR3aa: CASSLLQGQAFF
j_gene: TRBJ2-1; d_gene: TRBD2; abundance: .; v_gene: TRBV9; CDR3nt: TGTGCCAGCAGCGTACAGCCTAGCGGGTTAAATGAGCAGTTCTTC; CDR3aa: CASSVQPSGLNEQFF
j_gene: TRBJ2-7; d_gene: TRBD1; abundance: .; v_gene: TRBV5-8; CDR3nt: TGTGCCAGCAGCTTGGCCCCGGGACAGGGATACGAGCAGTACTTC; CDR3aa: CASSLAPGQGYEQYF
j_gene: TRBJ2-5; d_gene: TRBD2; abundance: .; v_gene: TRBV6-1; CDR3nt: TGTGCCAGCAGTGAATACTGGGGTAGCGGGGGGGTACAAGAGACCCAGTACTTC; CDR3aa: CASSEYWGSGGVQETQYF
j_gene: TRBJ2-1; d_gene: .; abundance: .; v_gene: TRBV19; CDR3nt: TGTGCCAGTAGTATTATAGGGAGGAATGAGCAGTTCTTC; CDR3aa: CASSIIGRNEQFF
j_gene: TRBJ2-1; d_gene: TRBD1; abundance: .; v_gene: TRBV7-2; CDR3nt: TGTGCCAGCAGCTTAGCCGGGACAGGGGACTACAATGAGCAGTTCTTC; CDR3aa: CASSLAGTGDYNEQFF
j_gene: TRBJ1-4; d_gene: .; abundance: .; v_gene: TRBV18; CDR3nt: TGTGCCAGCTCACCACCCGGCAGGTCTGAAGAAAAACTGTTTTTT; CDR3aa: CASSPPGRSEEKLFF
j_gene: TRBJ1-6; d_gene: .; abundance: .; v_gene: TRBV7-9; CDR3nt: TGTGCCAGCAGCCCCGGGTTACAGGACAATCGTTCACCCCTCCACTTT; CDR3aa: CASSPGLQDNRSPLHF
j_gene: TRBJ1-3; d_gene: TRBD1; abundance: .; v_gene: TRBV19; CDR3nt: TGTGCCAGTAGTATTACGGGACAGTCTGGAAACACCATATATTTT; CDR3aa: CASSITGQSGNTIYF
j_gene: TRBJ1-1; d_gene: .; abundance: .; v_gene: TRBV19; CDR3nt: TGTGCCAGTCGCGGGGTTTACACTGAAGCTTTCTTT; CDR3aa: CASRGVYTEAFF
j_gene: TRBJ2-7; d_gene: TRBD2; abundance: .; v_gene: TRBV7-8; CDR3nt: TGTGCCAGCAGCTTAGTTAGGTACAGCGGGAGTACCTACGAGCAGTACTTC; CDR3aa: CASSLVRYSGSTYEQYF
j_gene: TRBJ2-1; d_gene: TRBD2; abundance: .; v_gene: TRBV27; CDR3nt: TGTGCCAGCAGGCGCCCGGGACTAGAGAGGGCAGATGAGCAGTTCTTC; CDR3aa: CASRRPGLERADEQFF
j_gene: TRBJ2-1; d_gene: TRBD2; abundance: once; v_gene: TRBV6-6; CDR3nt: TGTGCCAGCAGTCCCCGGACTAGCGGGAGTTTCAATGAGCAGTTCTTC; CDR3aa: CASSPRTSGSFNEQFF
j_gene: TRBJ2-3; d_gene: .; abundance: .; v_gene: TRBV29-1; CDR3nt: TGCAGCGTTGTATCTCCTACTAGTTTTGCGCAGTATTTT; CDR3aa: CSVVSPTSFAQYF
j_gene: TRBJ2-1; d_gene: TRBD1; abundance: .; v_gene: TRBV6-6; CDR3nt: TGTGCCAGCAGTTACGACAGGGCGGTGACCAATGAGCAGTTCTTC; CDR3aa: CASSYDRAVTNEQFF
j_gene: TRBJ2-7; d_gene: .; abundance: .; v_gene: TRBV6-6; CDR3nt: TGTGCCAGCAGTTACTCGATCGGACTTGGCTACGAGCAGTACTTC; CDR3aa: CASSYSIGLGYEQYF
j_gene: TRBJ2-1; d_gene: TRBD2; abundance: .; v_gene: TRBV11-2; CDR3nt: TGTGCCAGCAGCTTAGGGCGGGGGGACTACAATGAGCAGTTCTTC; CDR3aa: CASSLGRGDYNEQFF
j_gene: TRBJ2-1; d_gene: .; abundance: .; v_gene: TRBV18; CDR3nt: TGTGCCAGCTCACCACCTGGCAGGCACAATGAGCAGTTCTTC; CDR3aa: CASSPPGRHNEQFF
j_gene: TRBJ1-4; d_gene: TRBD1; abundance: once; v_gene: TRBV30; CDR3nt: TGTGCCTGGACCCCCGGGACAGGGACTGAAAAACTGTTTTTT; CDR3aa: CAWTPGTGTEKLFF
j_gene: TRBJ2-7; d_gene: TRBD1; abundance: .; v_gene: TRBV5-6; CDR3nt: TGTGCCAGCAGCGTTCGGGACAGGTTGTACGAGCAGTACTTC; CDR3aa: CASSVRDRLYEQYF
j_gene: TRBJ1-3; d_gene: TRBD1; abundance: .; v_gene: TRBV18; CDR3nt: TGTGCCAGCTCAGCGTCAGGGGGCTCTGGAAACACCATATATTTT; CDR3aa: CASSASGGSGNTIYF
j_gene: TRBJ1-3; d_gene: .; abundance: once; v_gene: TRBV21-1; CDR3nt: TGTGCCAGCAGCAAAGCAGCGGGAACAATTCGGGTGGAAAACACCATATATTTT; CDR3aa: CASSKAAGTIRVENTIYF
j_gene: TRBJ2-3; d_gene: TRBD2; abundance: .; v_gene: TRBV7-2; CDR3nt: TGTGCCAGCAGCTTAGCGCTAAAAGGGGGCGGGGGGGCAGCCTTGAGAACGCAGTATTTT; CDR3aa: CASSLALKGGGGAALRTQYF
j_gene: TRBJ2-7; d_gene: TRBD1; abundance: .; v_gene: TRBV27; CDR3nt: TGTGCCAGCAGCACCTCGACAGGGGCATCCTACGAGCAGTACTTC; CDR3aa: CASSTSTGASYEQYF
j_gene: TRBJ1-4; d_gene: .; abundance: .; v_gene: TRBV5-8; CDR3nt: TGTGCCAGCACGTGGCCGGGAAAAACTAATGAAAAACTGTTTTTT; CDR3aa: CASTWPGKTNEKLFF
j_gene: TRBJ2-5; d_gene: TRBD2; abundance: .; v_gene: TRBV5-1; CDR3nt: TGCGCCAGCAGCTTGAGCGGGAGGGCCTTGGAGACCCAGTACTTC; CDR3aa: CASSLSGRALETQYF
j_gene: TRBJ1-2; d_gene: .; abundance: .; v_gene: TRBV2; CDR3nt: TGTGCCAGCGGAAGGGACACGTTCTTTGGCTACACCTTC; CDR3aa: CASGRDTFFGYTF
j_gene: TRBJ2-3; d_gene: .; abundance: once; v_gene: TRBV13; CDR3nt: TGTGCCAGCAGCTTAGACTCGGGAGAGAAAGATACGCAGTATTTT; CDR3aa: CASSLDSGEKDTQYF
j_gene: TRBJ2-7; d_gene: .; abundance: .; v_gene: TRBV6-6; CDR3nt: TGTGCCAGCAACACACAGGGTGCTGGTGAGCAGTACTTC; CDR3aa: CASNTQGAGEQYF
j_gene: TRBJ1-1; d_gene: .; abundance: .; v_gene: TRBV27; CDR3nt: TGTGCCAGCAGTTATCTTCCAGGGGTGGGAACTGAAGCTTTCTTT; CDR3aa: CASSYLPGVGTEAFF
j_gene: TRBJ2-3; d_gene: .; abundance: .; v_gene: TRBV4-3; CDR3nt: TGCGCCAGCAGCCAAACTCGGACAGATACGCAGTATTTT; CDR3aa: CASSQTRTDTQYF
j_gene: TRBJ2-3; d_gene: TRBD2; abundance: .; v_gene: TRBV7-3; CDR3nt: TGTGCCAGCAGCTTCGGAGCGGGAGTTGGGGGAGATACGCAGTATTTT; CDR3aa: CASSFGAGVGGDTQYF
j_gene: TRBJ2-3; d_gene: TRBD2; abundance: .; v_gene: TRBV7-9; CDR3nt: TGTGCCAGCAGCTTACTGGGCGGGGGGCCCACAGATACGCAGTATTTT; CDR3aa: CASSLLGGGPTDTQYF